The clone carrying this T cell receptor beta chain was detected a few times. The target antigen is unknown. This sample stems from a study of CD8+ T cells in alopecia areata. Looked up from germline, CDR1 is SGHRS and CDR2 is YFSETQ. The CDR3 runs 12 residues. Unmatched junction bases numbered 0, after V lost 1 base and J lost 7 bases. Study results and caveats: Since there was just one nonresponder, nobody can yet say how baseline CD8+ expansion ties to response.

RNA extraction was followed by reverse transcription into cDNA, which acted as the sequencing template. Repertoires were generated with immunoSEQ multiplex PCR, while TCRdb's copy carries only in-frame clones and drops some. The table has more than 85,000 clones, roughly two thirds seen once. Treatment here: oral pan-JAK inhibitor, 5-10 mg twice daily. This rearrangement joins TRBV5-1 to TRBJ2-7; 9 nucleotides match TRBD2. The specimen comprised CD8+ T cells sorted from blood, sampled at week 4, from a patient treated with tofacitinib. This receptor was taken from a human donor with alopecia areata. The CDR3 here is CASSLTSGEQYF. In nucleotides, the CDR3 is TGCGCCAGCAGCTTGACTAGCGGGGAGCAGTACTTC.